This T cell receptor (beta chain) was captured in a study of PD-1 blockade in classical Hodgkin lymphoma. Stated time point: cycle 4 day 1 (C4D1), after more than five weeks of nivolumab. Patients all relapsed after autologous stem cell transplantation, and there was variation in brentuximab vedotin exposure. This clone was detected only a few times. The data were produced by immunoSEQ multiplex PCR, yet TCRdb's version contains in-frame clones alone and is incomplete. This table has about 94,000 clones, 85% to 95% appearing once. Germline CDR1 reads MNHEY; CDR2 reads SMNVEV (reference sequence). The CDR3 runs 14 residues. V was pared by 2 bases and J by 4 bases, with 11 bases between.

This chain joins TRBV27 and TRBJ1-2, with D unclear. The TCR originated in a human donor with classical Hodgkin lymphoma. The specimen comprised peripheral blood mononuclear cells (PBMCs), sampled before the fourth cycle of nivolumab. The CDR3 DNA is TGTGCCAGCAGTTTAGTTGGGAACCTCTATGGCTACACCTTC. Translated, it gives CASSLVGNLYGYTF.